The 16 T cell receptor beta chains in this list originate from one sample, sequenced in a study of identical twins (dated by TCRdb to about 2016). The library came from 5' RACE. TCRdb records Illumina HiSeq 2000 as the sequencer. TCRdb itself trimmed the public reads at Q25 with fastp, ran MiXCR and retained productive beta chains. Entries that share a CDR3 protein sequence are merged under the most common genes and DNA. The sample table shows 450,000 to 650,000 distinct CDR3 sequences, and around 15% are seen once. More than 0.4% of the sample rests with the top ten. The same sample was also studied in work on yellow fever vaccine responses in identical twins.

The material sequenced was CD4+ T cells sorted from blood. These receptors all come from a woman between 18 and 29 years old in good health.

The chain has TRBV5-1 and TRBJ2-1; 8 bases match TRBD2. J lost 5 bases, V lost 7 bases, and 5 bases had no gene match. The CDR3 sequence is 13 residues long. Germline V gene sequence: CDR1 SGHRS, CDR2 YFSETQ. The CDR3 sequence: CASGASGHNEQFF. As DNA, the CDR3 is TGCGCCAGCGGGGCTAGCGGGCACAATGAGCAGTTCTTC.

In its sample, this clonotype was seen a few times. The V gene is TRBV29-1, the J gene TRBJ2-7; possibly TRBD2 for D (7 bases). There are 14 residues in the CDR3. Trimming pared 7 bases from V and 0 bases from J, leaving 16 bases between. Germline V lookup: CDR1 SQVTM, CDR2 ANQGSEA. CDR3 coding DNA: TGCAGCGGAGGGGGGGGGGACGGCTCCTACGAGCAGTACTTC. Protein sequence: CSGGGGDGSYEQYF.

This clonotype was picked up a small number of times. The chain uses TRBV10-3 and TRBJ1-5, with a weak D call TRBD1 (6 bases). Germline CDR1 is ENHRY and CDR2 is SYGVKD. The V end was cut by 2 bases, the J end by 6 bases, with 11 bases between. This CDR3 is 14 amino acids long. CDR3 DNA sequence: TGTGCCATCAGTGAGGCAGGGGATAGTCAGCCCCAGCATTTT. Amino acid sequence: CAISEAGDSQPQHF.

The CDR3 DNA reads TGTGCCAGCAGCGGACTAGCGGGAGGAGATACGCAGTATTTT. Translated: CASSGLAGGDTQYF. J is TRBJ2-3 and V is TRBV2, with 14 nucleotides matching TRBD2. The germline V gene has CDR1 SNHLY and CDR2 FYNNEI. Trimming cost V 6 bases and J 5 bases; bases outside gene matches: 1. This CDR3 has 14 residues.

This clonotype was observed a few times. V usage is TRBV27 and J usage is TRBJ2-4; the D gene is possibly TRBD2 (6 bases). Per germline, CDR1 MNHEY and CDR2 SMNVEV (reference sequence). V lost 2 bases and J 3 bases, leaving 14 bases between the germline ends. The CDR3 consists of 16 residues. The CDR3 DNA follows: TGTGCCAGCAGTTTAAATGGAGGGGCGGTCAAAAACATTCAGTACTTC. Amino acids: CASSLNGGAVKNIQYF.

In this sample, this clonotype turned up a few times. The CDR3 spells CASSLGKSTSDNEQYF. The CDR3 bases are TGCGCCAGCAGCTTGGGAAAATCGACGTCGGACAACGAGCAGTACTTC. This chain links TRBV5-1 with TRBJ2-7, with D possibly TRBD1 on 5 matching bases. The CDR3 runs 16 residues. With 0 bases removed from V and 5 bases from J, the gap between germline ends came to 18 bases. In germline, CDR1 is SGHRS, CDR2 YFSETQ.

Only a few counts were recorded for this clonotype. The rearrangement uses TRBV3-1 and TRBJ2-7; D gene ambiguous. Trimming left V 0 bases short and J 7 bases short, with 10 bases between. Germline loops: CDR1 LGHDT, CDR2 YNNKEL (reference sequence). The length of the CDR3 is 13 residues. For the CDR3, the DNA is TGTGCCAGCAGCCAAGATCTTGGCTGGGAGCAGTACTTC. Translation: CASSQDLGWEQYF.

This clonotype came up a few times. The CDR3 nucleotides are TGTGCCACCAGCAGAGATGGTGTTAGCGGGCTATTTTACAATGAGCAGTTCTTC. This codes for CATSRDGVSGLFYNEQFF. The chain links TRBV15 to TRBJ2-1; 7 bases match TRBD2. This CDR3 is 18 amino acids long. V shed 0 bases, J shed 4 bases, and the junction held 12 bases outside the gene matches. Germline CDR1 LNHNV, CDR2 YYDKDF (reference sequence).

The J gene is TRBJ2-1, the V gene TRBV5-6; unclear D gene. The CDR3 has 17 residues. Germline assignment: CDR1 SGHDT and CDR2 YYEEEE. With 2 bases removed from V and 1 base from J, the gap between germline ends came to 16 bases. CDR3 residues: CASSLFWTLGSYNEQFF. The CDR3 nucleotides are TGTGCCAGCAGCTTATTCTGGACCCTCGGATCCTACAATGAGCAGTTCTTC. Complete variable domain (other parts from reference TRBV5-6 and TRBJ2-1): DAGVTQSPTHLIKTRGQQVTLRCSPKSGHDTVSWYQQALGQGPQFIFQYYEEEERQRGNFPDRFSGHQFPNYSSELNVNALLLGDSALYLCASSLFWTLGSYNEQFFGPGTRLTVL.

CDR3 nucleotide sequence: TGTGCCAGCAGCTTAGTTGGGACTAGCGGCACAGATACGCAGTATTTT. This translates into CASSLVGTSGTDTQYF. This chain uses TRBV7-2 with TRBJ2-3; 10 bases align to TRBD2. The junction had 2 bases not matched to a gene; V was cut back by 1 base and J by 1 base. Germline values: CDR1 SGHTA, CDR2 FQGNSA. The CDR3 runs 16 residues.

This clonotype was seen only a few times. J is TRBJ2-7 and V is TRBV13; D may correspond to TRBD1 or TRBD2 (5 bases each). V was cut by 5 bases and J by 4 bases, with 15 bases left in between. The germline V gene encodes CDR1 PRHDT and CDR2 FYEKMQ (reference sequence). CDR3 size: 14 residues. The CDR3 DNA reads as TGTGCCAGCAGCCAACCAGGGACCGCTTACGAGCAGTACTTC. Translating it yields CASSQPGTAYEQYF.

This clonotype was seen only a few times. The chain employs TRBV11-2 and TRBJ2-1; 8 nucleotides match TRBD2. V gave up 5 bases and J gave up 9 bases; unmatched junction bases: 9. Germline V CDR1 and CDR2: SGHAT, FQNNGV. This CDR3 comprises 14 residues. The CDR3 DNA reads as TGTGCCAGCAGCCCCCCGCTACGGGGGGGTGAGCAGTTCTTC. Translating gives CASSPPLRGGEQFF.

The chain carries TRBV9 and TRBJ2-7; the D gene could be TRBD1 or TRBD2 (5 bases each). The CDR3 totals 14 residues. With 3 bases removed from V and 4 bases from J, the gap between germline ends came to 14 bases. Germline CDR1 and CDR2: SGDLS and YYNGEE. For the CDR3, the DNA is TGTGCCAGCAGCGCCCAGACAGAGGGTTACGAGCAGTACTTC. Its protein is CASSAQTEGYEQYF. Using reference TRBV9 and TRBJ2-7 for the parts outside the CDR3, the full variable domain is DSGVTQTPKHLITATGQRVTLRCSPRSGDLSVYWYQQSLDQGLQFLIQYYNGEERAKGNILERFSAQQFPDLHSELNLSSLELGDSALYFCASSAQTEGYEQYFGPGTRLTVT.

The genes are TRBV20-1 and TRBJ2-7; 7 positions agree with TRBD2. Germline trimming cut 6 bases from V and 7 bases from J; bases unmatched to any gene: 18. From germline, CDR1 is DFQATT and CDR2 SNEGSKA (reference sequence). The CDR3 covers 15 residues. CDR3 sequence reads: CSADPGLVPSGEQYF. The CDR3 coding sequence is TGCAGTGCCGATCCCGGACTAGTCCCCTCGGGGGAGCAGTACTTC.

The chain links TRBV7-9 to TRBJ2-5, with D possibly matching TRBD1 (5 bases). V gave up 3 bases and J gave up 6 bases, with 11 bases separating them. The CDR3 contains 13 residues. CDR1 and CDR2 from the germline V gene are SEHNR and FQNEAQ (reference sequence). The CDR3 nucleotides read TGTGCCAGCAGCTTGGACATGCCAAAGACCCAGTACTTC. Its translation is CASSLDMPKTQYF.

There are a few counts of this clonotype. The rearrangement uses TRBV5-5 and TRBJ1-2, with D possibly matching TRBD1 (6 bases). The CDR3 spans 13 residues. CDR1 is SGHKS and CDR2 is YYEKEE in the germline V gene (reference sequence). The germline V and J ends were trimmed by 3 bases and 3 bases, with 9 bases remaining between them. For the CDR3, the DNA is TGTGCCAGCAGCTCAAGGGGGTACTATGGCTACACCTTC. This encodes CASSSRGYYGYTF. The full variable domain, rest sourced from reference TRBV5-5 and TRBJ1-2, is DAGVTQSPTHLIKTRGQQVTLRCSPISGHKSVSWYQQVLGQGPQFIFQYYEKEERGRGNFPDRFSARQFPNYSSELNVNALLLGDSALYLCASSSRGYYGYTFGSGTRLTVV.